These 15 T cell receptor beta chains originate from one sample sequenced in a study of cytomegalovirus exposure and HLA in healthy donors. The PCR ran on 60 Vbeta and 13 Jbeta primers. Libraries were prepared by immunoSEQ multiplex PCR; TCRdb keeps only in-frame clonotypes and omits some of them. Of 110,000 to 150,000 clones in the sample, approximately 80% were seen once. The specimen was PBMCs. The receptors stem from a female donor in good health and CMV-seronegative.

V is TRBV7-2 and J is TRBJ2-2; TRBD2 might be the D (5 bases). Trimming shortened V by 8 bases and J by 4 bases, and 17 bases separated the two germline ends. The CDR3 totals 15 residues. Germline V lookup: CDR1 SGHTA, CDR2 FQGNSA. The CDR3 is CASELRGTITGELFF. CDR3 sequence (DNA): TGTGCCAGCGAGCTCCGGGGAACCATCACCGGGGAGCTGTTTTTT.

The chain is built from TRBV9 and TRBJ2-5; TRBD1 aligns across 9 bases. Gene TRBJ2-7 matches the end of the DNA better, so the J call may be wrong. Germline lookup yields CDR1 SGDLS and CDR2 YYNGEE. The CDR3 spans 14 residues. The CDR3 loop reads CASSVGQGTGEQYF. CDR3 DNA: TGTGCCAGCAGCGTCGGACAGGGGACAGGCGAGCAGTACTTC.

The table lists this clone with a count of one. The DNA for the CDR3 is TGTGCCAGCAGCTCGCGAGGGTGGTATCAGCCCCAGCATTTT. Its translation: CASSSRGWYQPQHF. The chain recombines TRBV5-4 with TRBJ1-5; D ambiguous. Germline assignment: CDR1 SGHNT and CDR2 YYREEE (reference sequence). CDR3 length: 14 amino acids. Trimming removed 3 bases from V and 5 bases from J, with 12 bases in between.

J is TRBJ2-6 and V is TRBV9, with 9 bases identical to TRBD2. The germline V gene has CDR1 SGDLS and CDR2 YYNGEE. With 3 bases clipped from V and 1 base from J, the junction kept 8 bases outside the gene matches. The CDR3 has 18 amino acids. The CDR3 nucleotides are TGTGCCAGCAGCGGTAGCGGGGGACTAGGTTCTGGGGCCAACGTCCTGACTTTC. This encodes CASSGSGGLGSGANVLTF.

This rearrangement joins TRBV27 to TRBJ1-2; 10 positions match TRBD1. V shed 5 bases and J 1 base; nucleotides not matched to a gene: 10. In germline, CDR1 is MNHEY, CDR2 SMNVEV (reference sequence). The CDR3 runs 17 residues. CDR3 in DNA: TGTGCCAGCAGTCTAGCCGGGACAGGGGCCAATAACTATGGCTACACCTTC. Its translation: CASSLAGTGANNYGYTF.

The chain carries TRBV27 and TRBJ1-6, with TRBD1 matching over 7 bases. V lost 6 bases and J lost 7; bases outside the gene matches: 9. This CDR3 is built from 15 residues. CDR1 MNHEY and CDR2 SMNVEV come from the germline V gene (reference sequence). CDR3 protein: CASRPGDRLNSPLHF. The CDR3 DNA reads TGTGCCAGCAGGCCAGGGGACAGATTAAATTCACCCCTCCACTTT.

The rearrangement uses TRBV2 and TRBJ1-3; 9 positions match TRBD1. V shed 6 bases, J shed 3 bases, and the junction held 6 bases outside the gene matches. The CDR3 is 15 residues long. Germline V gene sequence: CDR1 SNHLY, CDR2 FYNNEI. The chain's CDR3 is CASSRGTGNGNTIYF. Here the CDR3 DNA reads TGTGCCAGCAGCCGCGGGACAGGGAATGGAAACACCATATATTTT. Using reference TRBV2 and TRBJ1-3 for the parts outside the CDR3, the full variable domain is EPEVTQTPSHQVTQMGQEVILRCVPISNHLYFYWYRQILGQKVEFLVSFYNNEISEKSEIFDDQFSVERPDGSNFTLKIRSTKLEDSAMYFCASSRGTGNGNTIYFGEGSWLTVV.

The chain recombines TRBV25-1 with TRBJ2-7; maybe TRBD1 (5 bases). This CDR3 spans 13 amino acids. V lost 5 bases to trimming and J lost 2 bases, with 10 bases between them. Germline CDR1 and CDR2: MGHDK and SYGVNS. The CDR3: CASSQPGTYEQYF. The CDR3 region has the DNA TGTGCCAGCAGTCAGCCAGGGACCTACGAGCAGTACTTC.

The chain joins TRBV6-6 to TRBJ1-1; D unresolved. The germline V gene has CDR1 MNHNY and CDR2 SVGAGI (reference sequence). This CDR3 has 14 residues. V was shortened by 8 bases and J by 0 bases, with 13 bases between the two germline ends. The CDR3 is CASGYREMNTEAFF. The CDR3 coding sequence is TGTGCCAGCGGGTACAGAGAGATGAACACTGAAGCTTTCTTT.

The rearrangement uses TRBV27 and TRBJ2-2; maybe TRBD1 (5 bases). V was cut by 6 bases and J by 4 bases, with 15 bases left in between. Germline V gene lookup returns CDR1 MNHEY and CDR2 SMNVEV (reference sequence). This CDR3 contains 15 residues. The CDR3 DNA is TGTGCCAGCAGCTTGACAGCTGCACTCACCGGGGAGCTGTTTTTT. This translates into CASSLTAALTGELFF.

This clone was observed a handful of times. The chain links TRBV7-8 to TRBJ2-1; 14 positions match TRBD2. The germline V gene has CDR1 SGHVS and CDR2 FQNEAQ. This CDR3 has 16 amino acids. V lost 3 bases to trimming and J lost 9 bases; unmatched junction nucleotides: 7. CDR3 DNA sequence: TGTGCCAGCAGCTTGACTAGCGGGGGGGCCCCGCTTGAGCAGTTCTTC. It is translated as CASSLTSGGAPLEQFF.

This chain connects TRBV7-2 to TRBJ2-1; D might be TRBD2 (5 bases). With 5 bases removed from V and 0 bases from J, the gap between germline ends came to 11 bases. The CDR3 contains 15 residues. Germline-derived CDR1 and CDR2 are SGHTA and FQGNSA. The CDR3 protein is CASSLSRGSYNEQFF. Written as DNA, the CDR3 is TGTGCCAGCAGCCTTTCCCGGGGCTCCTACAATGAGCAGTTCTTC.

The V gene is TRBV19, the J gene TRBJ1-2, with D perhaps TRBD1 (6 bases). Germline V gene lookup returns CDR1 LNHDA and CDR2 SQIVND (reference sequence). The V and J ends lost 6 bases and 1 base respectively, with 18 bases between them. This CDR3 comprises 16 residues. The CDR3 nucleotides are TGTGCCAGTAGAAAAGGGACACCCTCTCTTAACTATGGCTACACCTTC. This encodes CASRKGTPSLNYGYTF. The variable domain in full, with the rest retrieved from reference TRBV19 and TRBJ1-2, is DGGITQSPKYLFRKEGQNVTLSCEQNLNHDAMYWYRQDPGQGLRLIYYSQIVNDFQKGDIAEGYSVSREKKESFPLTVTSAQKNPTAFYLCASRKGTPSLNYGYTFGSGTRLTVV.

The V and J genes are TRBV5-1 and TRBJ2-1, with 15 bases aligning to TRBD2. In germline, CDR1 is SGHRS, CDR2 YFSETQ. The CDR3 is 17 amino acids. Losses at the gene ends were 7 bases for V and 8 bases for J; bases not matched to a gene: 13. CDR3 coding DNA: TGCGCCAGCTCAAAAAGGGGACTAGCGGGGGGTGGGGATGAGCAGTTCTTC. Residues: CASSKRGLAGGGDEQFF.

The CDR3 reads CASSQDPTGGNEKLFF. CDR3 bases: TGCGCCAGCAGCCAAGATCCCACAGGGGGTAATGAAAAACTGTTTTTT. This sequence joins TRBV4-3 and TRBJ1-4; 8 bases agree with TRBD1. In germline, CDR1 is LGHNA, CDR2 YSLEER. V was clipped by 0 bases and J by 4 bases; unmatched bases: 4. CDR3 length: 16 amino acids.